The 20 T cell receptor beta chains reported below all come from one sample, sequenced in a study of CD8+ T cells in alopecia areata. Cells from pooled cutaneous lymph nodes were sorted by CD4, CD8alpha, NKG2D, NKG2ACE and other markers. Sequencing used cDNA as its template, made by extracting RNA and reverse transcribing it. This table comes from immunoSEQ multiplex PCR, and its TCRdb copy is limited to in-frame clones, with some not included. The sample gives some 5,500 clones, none seen only once, and the top ten clones hold 30% to 35%. Sequencing input: CD8+ T cells sorted from a lymph node. These receptors were collected from a C3H/HeJ mouse with alopecia areata. Strain haplotype at MHC: H2-k.

With respect to this clone: Gene and germline names: mouse. CDR3: CASSLHPNSDYTF. The sequenced CDR3 bases are TGTGCCAGCAGTCTACACCCAAACTCC. The chain recombines TRBV19 with TRBJ1-2; no clear D. The CDR3 goes on 4 residues after the read ends, and that part is filled in from the germline J gene. V lost 4 bases and J 0 bases, leaving 7 bases between the germline ends. CDR1 is FNHDT and CDR2 is SITEND in the germline V gene (reference sequence). The CDR3 runs to 13 residues.

This clone came up many times. These gene names are mouse names. The CDR3 end is not reached by the read, which stops 4 residues before it; the germline J gene fills it in. The rearrangement uses TRBV1 and TRBJ2-7; weak D call: TRBD2 (5 bases). Germline V lookup: CDR1 NSQYPW, CDR2 LRSPGD (reference sequence). V dropped 1 base and J dropped 3 bases, with 7 bases sitting between them. The CDR3 consists of 13 residues. The covered CDR3 bases are TGCACCTGCAGTGCAGTGTGGGGCTAT. It specifies CTCSAVWGY. The CDR3 in full is CTCSAVWGYEQYF.

In its sample, this clone was seen many times. Mouse names are used for the genes. The read halts 4 residues ahead of the CDR3 end, with the missing end drawn from the germline J gene. V usage is TRBV13-2 and J usage is TRBJ1-1; D is undetermined. The CDR3 contains 13 residues. Germline-derived CDR1 and CDR2 are NNHNN and SYGAGS (reference sequence). Trimming took off 3 bases at V and 4 bases at J, with 10 bases between the two ends. The CDR3 loop is CASGANRFTEVFF. The part of the CDR3 DNA that was read is TGTGCCAGCGGTGCCAACAGATTCACA.

This clone was detected many times. Genes and germline come from the mouse. The part of the CDR3 DNA that was read is TGTGCCAGCGGTGATGCCCGGGACTTTCAAGAC. It is translated as CASGDARDFQD. The entire CDR3 protein reads CASGDARDFQDTQYF. The chain has TRBV13-2 and TRBJ2-5; D is possibly TRBD2 (6 bases). The CDR3 goes on 4 residues after the read ends, and that part is filled in from the germline J gene. CDR1 and CDR2 from the germline V gene are NNHNN and SYGAGS (reference sequence). The V gene lost 0 bases and the J gene lost 3 bases, with 11 bases spanning the gap. The CDR3 runs to 15 residues.

This clone was found many times. The gene names here belong to mouse. The sequenced fragment ends 4 residues before the CDR3 boundary, so the rest is inferred from the germline J gene. The gene calls are TRBV31 and TRBJ2-1; 9 bases align to TRBD2. This CDR3 has 14 residues. CDR1 and CDR2 from the germline V gene are GKSSPN and SITVG. V lost 0 bases and J lost 4; bases outside the gene matches: 1. CDR3 DNA, as far as it was read: TGTGCCTGGAGTCTAGACTGGGGGTATGCT. Translation gives CAWSLDWGYA. The CDR3 as a whole reads CAWSLDWGYAEQFF.

This clone has just a few counts. Gene names denote mouse genes. The read gets to within 4 residues of the CDR3 end, and the germline J gene fills in the rest. This chain connects TRBV1 to TRBJ2-1, with 8 positions matching TRBD1. Germline values: CDR1 NSQYPW, CDR2 LRSPGD (reference sequence). This CDR3 contains 14 residues. The ends lost 4 bases at V and 2 bases at J; junction bases unmatched: 1. The CDR3 reads CTCSGRGHYAEQFF. The sequenced CDR3 bases are TGCACCTGCAGTGGCAGGGGGCACTATGCT.

In the case of this clone: Any gene name here is a mouse gene name. The sequence runs out 4 residues before the end of the CDR3; the remainder is reconstructed from the germline J gene. The chain combines TRBV13-3 with TRBJ2-1, with TRBD2 matching 9 bases. The CDR3 has 15 amino acids. From germline, CDR1 is NNHDY and CDR2 SYVADS. The junction had 2 bases not matched to a gene; V was cut back by 1 base and J by 3 bases. This CDR3 reads CASSDTGGRYAEQFF. The CDR3 bases that were read are TGTGCCAGCAGTGATACTGGGGGGCGCTATGCT.

By proportion, this clone is medium-sized. The germline and genes are mouse ones. Read sequence stops 4 residues before the CDR3 end, and the germline J gene provides the missing end. The chain couples TRBV1 to TRBJ1-2; D is possibly TRBD1 (5 bases). The V gene's germline CDR1 is NSQYPW and CDR2 LRSPGD (reference sequence). Trimming cost V 0 bases and J 2 bases, with 10 bases left between them. The CDR3 sequence is 15 residues long. The CDR3 protein is CTCSAERTINSDYTF. The sequenced part of the CDR3 DNA is TGCACCTGCAGTGCAGAAAGGACAATCAACTCC.

This clone has just a few counts. Germline and genes here are mouse. The sequence runs out 4 residues before the end of the CDR3; the remainder is reconstructed from the germline J gene. The gene calls are TRBV16 and TRBJ1-2; 9 nucleotides match TRBD1. The CDR3 has 15 amino acids. The ends lost 1 base at V and 1 base at J; junction bases unmatched: 1. The germline V gene encodes CDR1 SGHSA and CDR2 FRNQAP. The sequenced CDR3 bases are TGTGCAAGCAGCTTAGGGGGACAGGGAAACTCC. Protein product: CASSLGGQGNS. The whole CDR3 region reads CASSLGGQGNSDYTF.

This clone was seen only a few times. Gene names refer to mouse genes. The read terminates 4 residues ahead of where the CDR3 ends, so the germline J gene completes it. This chain joins TRBV19 and TRBJ2-5; 10 nucleotides line up with TRBD2. Germline CDR1 is FNHDT and CDR2 is SITEND (reference sequence). This CDR3 contains 12 residues. Incomplete CDR3 DNA: TGTGCCAGCCTGGGACTGGGGGAC. Amino acid sequence: CASLGLGD. The full CDR3 protein reads CASLGLGDTQYF.

In this sample, this clone turned up many times. Each gene name is a mouse one. The CDR3 end lies 4 residues beyond the end of the read and is filled in from the germline J gene. V gene TRBV13-3 combines with J gene TRBJ2-2, with D possibly TRBD2 on 5 matching bases. The CDR3 loop spans 15 amino acids. Trimming shortened V by 1 base and J by 1 base, and 8 bases separated the two germline ends. Germline V gives CDR1 NNHDY, CDR2 SYVADS. Partial CDR3 DNA: TGTGCCAGCAGTGATCCTGGGAGAAACACCGGG. Encoded protein: CASSDPGRNTG. The whole CDR3 sequence is CASSDPGRNTGQLYF.

This clone was recorded at least ten times. Gene names and germline refer to mouse. The read ends 4 residues before the CDR3 terminus; that terminus is restored from the germline J gene. The rearrangement joins TRBV31 to TRBJ1-1; D might be TRBD1 (6 bases). The CDR3 has 15 amino acids. Germline lookup yields CDR1 GKSSPN and CDR2 SITVG. Trimming stripped 0 bases from V and 0 bases from J, with 11 bases between. The sequenced part of the CDR3 DNA is TGTGCCTGGAGTCTAGGGGGGGGTGCAAACACA. Encoded protein: CAWSLGGGANT. The complete CDR3 protein is CAWSLGGGANTEVFF.

This clone is medium-sized. Any gene name here is a mouse gene name. The read terminates 4 residues ahead of where the CDR3 ends, so the germline J gene completes it. This specimen includes other DNA sequences encoding the same CDR3. V usage is TRBV17 and J usage is TRBJ2-3; maybe TRBD2 (5 bases). Germline V gene data show CDR1 as MNHDT and CDR2 as YYDKIL. The germline V and J ends were trimmed by 3 bases and 3 bases, with 10 bases remaining between them. The CDR3 loop spans 14 amino acids. CDR3 protein: CASSRGGVAETLYF. Partial CDR3 DNA: TGTGCTAGCAGTAGGGGTGGGGTGGCAGAA.

This clone was counted between two and nine times. Mouse gene names apply. The read is 4 residues too short to cover the CDR3 end, so that end is filled in from the germline J gene. The chain recombines TRBV19 with TRBJ2-1, with 8 bases identical to TRBD1. Germline lookup yields CDR1 FNHDT and CDR2 SITEND (reference sequence). V shed 5 bases, J shed 5 bases, and the junction held 3 bases outside the gene matches. This CDR3 has 13 residues. CDR3 protein: CASSLRGHAEQFF. The covered CDR3 bases are TGTGCCAGCAGCCTCAGGGGGCATGCT.

This clone was observed at least ten times. The genes are named according to mouse. The CDR3 end is not reached by the read, which stops 4 residues before it; the germline J gene fills it in. The V call is TRBV13-2, the J call TRBJ2-2; D unclear. The CDR3 length is 13 residues. V shed 2 bases and J shed 0 bases, with 2 bases lying between them. Looked up from germline, CDR1 is NNHNN and CDR2 is SYGAGS (reference sequence). The DNA read from the CDR3 is TGTGCCAGCGGTGACACAAACACCGGG. It translates to CASGDTNTG. The full CDR3 sequence reads CASGDTNTGQLYF.

In the case of this clone: Germline and genes: mouse. The DNA ends 4 residues before the CDR3 does, and the rest of the CDR3 is filled in from the germline J gene. The V and J genes are TRBV31 and TRBJ2-5, with D perhaps matching TRBD2 (5 bases). CDR1 GKSSPN and CDR2 SITVG come from the germline V gene. CDR3 size: 13 residues. The CDR3 DNA, read in part, is TGTGCCTGGAGTCTCACTGGCAAAGAC. It is translated as CAWSLTGKD. The whole CDR3 region reads CAWSLTGKDTQYF.

This clone was detected many times. Germline and genes here are mouse. With the read ending 3 residues before the CDR3 end, the germline J gene is used to fill in that end. The chain links TRBV31 to TRBJ1-6; TRBD1 matches at 12 bases. TRBJ1-6 is annotated as an ORF whose role is uncertain. This CDR3 has 16 amino acids. CDR1 is GKSSPN and CDR2 is SITVG in the germline V gene. The J segment lost 5 bases and the V segment lost 0 bases, leaving 2 bases of the junction unmatched. Incomplete CDR3 DNA: TGTGCCTGGAGTCTAAGGGACAGGGGGCATAATTCGCCC. It yields the protein CAWSLRDRGHNSP. From start to end, the CDR3 is CAWSLRDRGHNSPLYF.

This clone was counted ten times or more. Germline and genes here are mouse. From the germline J gene comes the end of the CDR3, since the read stops 4 residues before it. The chain is built from TRBV13-3 and TRBJ2-7; TRBD1 matches at 7 bases. CDR1 is NNHDY and CDR2 is SYVADS in the germline V gene. This CDR3 spans 13 amino acids. The DNA read from the CDR3 is TGTGCCAGCAGTGATGCGGGACAGTAT. Translating it yields CASSDAGQY. The full CDR3 protein reads CASSDAGQYEQYF.

This clone was observed at least ten times. The gene names here belong to mouse. The CDR3 end falls 4 residues outside the read, so it is completed with the germline J gene. The rearrangement links TRBV14 to TRBJ2-2; 10 positions agree with TRBD2. Unmatched junction bases numbered 2, after V lost 4 bases and J lost 2 bases. This CDR3 region has 15 residues. Germline V gene lookup returns CDR1 SGHDT and CDR2 FRDEAV. CDR3 loop: CASSLGGRNTGQLYF. Incomplete CDR3 DNA: TGTGCCAGCAGTCTGGGGGGGCGCAACACCGGG.

This clone was counted at least ten times. The gene names given are mouse names. The CDR3 extends 4 residues past the end of the read, so its final part is completed from the germline J gene. The gene calls are TRBV29 and TRBJ2-3; a possible D gene is TRBD2 (6 bases). The CDR3 is made up of 15 amino acids. CDR1 is MSHET, CDR2 SYDVDS, per germline. V was clipped by 3 bases and J by 0 bases, with 10 bases between them. The CDR3 loop reads CASSFLGRSAETLYF. Incomplete CDR3 DNA: TGTGCTAGCAGTTTCCTGGGGAGGAGTGCAGAA.